This TCR beta chain appears in the sequencing data of a study of radiation and T cells in renal cell carcinoma. Study at large: Nephrectomy followed 15 Gy stereotactic body radiation by 4 weeks.

Overall study findings and caveats: In blood, top tumor clones expanded by 2 weeks, shrinking by 4.

Only in-frame clones appear in the TCRdb table, and some are missing; sequencing was by immunoSEQ multiplex PCR. The sample holds about 120,000 clones, 65% to 85% seen once. Sample time point: blood 2 weeks post-SBRT. Treatment given: 15 Gy SBRT to primary tumor, nephrectomy 4 weeks later. Blood was sampled at baseline, 2 weeks and 4 weeks after SBRT. The patient's renal cell carcinoma had clear cell pathology. V was pared by 3 bases and J by 6 bases, with 5 bases of the junction left unmatched. The CDR3 contains 15 residues. CDR1 and CDR2 from the germline V gene are SNHLY and FYNNEI. Comment on this clone: Its antigen is unidentified.

The TCR originated in a man aged 45-65 years with renal cell carcinoma. This sample comprised blood, obtained from a patient whose treatment included radiotherapy and nephrectomy. The chain uses TRBV2 and TRBJ1-3, with 10 bases identical to TRBD1. The CDR3 nucleotides read TGTGCCAGCAGTGAGGGACAGGGGTTGTCAAACACCATATATTTT. Protein product: CASSEGQGLSNTIYF. The complete variable domain, with remaining parts taken from reference TRBV2 and TRBJ1-3, reads EPEVTQTPSHQVTQMGQEVILRCVPISNHLYFYWYRQILGQKVEFLVSFYNNEISEKSEIFDDQFSVERPDGSNFTLKIRSTKLEDSAMYFCASSEGQGLSNTIYFGEGSWLTVV.